This T cell receptor (beta chain) was identified during a study of shared clonotypes between healthy human individuals. About the research overall: Three plates each covered CD4 naive and memory; CD8 naive two, CD8 memory one.

Per the original data handling: ImmunoSEQ only sent back junction sequences with no quality scores, so filtering was done differently. Clones were read by immunoSEQ multiplex PCR, and TCRdb kept only the in-frame ones, dropping some. V and J calls plus clone size are reproduced from that table; the DNA served to infer D and trimming. The sample carries millions of clones, approximately 95% recorded once. Study-level findings and limits: Clonotypes shared by all four donors outscored non-shared clonotypes in generation probability.

Of note for this clone: Its antigen is unknown.

CDR3 size: 15 residues. With 4 bases clipped from V and 3 bases from J, the junction kept 7 bases outside the gene matches. Germline values: CDR1 SGHRS, CDR2 YFSETQ. The chain carries TRBV5-1 and TRBJ2-3; the match to TRBD1 covers 8 bases. This receptor was identified in a man aged 18 to 29 in good health. Sequences were obtained from naive CD4+ T cells sorted from blood. Subset noted: CD45RA+ positively selected. CDR3 amino acids: CASSLGQAGTDTQYF. The CDR3 DNA follows: TGCGCCAGCAGCCTGGGACAGGCGGGTACAGATACGCAGTATTTT.